In this sample, the clone carrying this T cell receptor beta chain turned up a few times. MiXCR, applied by TCRdb to the 5' RACE reads, yields one record per CDR3 protein. The data show approximately 450,000 distinct CDR3 sequences, with roughly 20% seen just once and roughly a sixth held by the top ten. The data originate from a study of T cells after yellow fever vaccination. Source: PBMCs, taken before the yellow fever booster vaccination. The sequence was collected from a man aged 18 to 30 who received the YFV17D yellow fever vaccine.

The CDR3 DNA reads TGTGCCAGCAGTTCCGGGACAGTCGAAAAACTGTTTTTT. It translates to CASSSGTVEKLFF. V gene TRBV9 combines with J gene TRBJ1-4; 7 bases line up with TRBD1. V was clipped by 5 bases and J by 8 bases; unmatched bases: 6. The CDR3 consists of 13 residues. The germline V gene has CDR1 SGDLS and CDR2 YYNGEE.